This T cell receptor (beta chain) appears in the sequencing data of a study of T cells after yellow fever vaccination. Germline CDR1 and CDR2: SGDLS and YYNGEE. The J segment lost 8 bases and the V segment lost 3 bases, leaving 9 bases of the junction unmatched. This CDR3 has 15 amino acids. One entry per CDR3 protein, called by TCRdb with MiXCR from the 5' RACE reads. The sample yields around 260,000 distinct CDR3 sequences, around 4.9% seen once. The V gene is TRBV9, the J gene TRBJ2-1; TRBD2 aligns across 9 bases. This receptor was obtained from a man aged 18 to 30 who received the YFV17D yellow fever vaccine. The starting material was CD4+ T cells sorted from PBMCs, obtained on the day of the yellow fever booster vaccination. CDR3: CASSEGGLAWYEQFF. CDR3 coding DNA: TGTGCCAGCAGCGAGGGGGGACTAGCATGGTATGAGCAGTTCTTC. The complete variable domain, with remaining parts taken from reference TRBV9 and TRBJ2-1, reads DSGVTQTPKHLITATGQRVTLRCSPRSGDLSVYWYQQSLDQGLQFLIQYYNGEERAKGNILERFSAQQFPDLHSELNLSSLELGDSALYFCASSEGGLAWYEQFFGPGTRLTVL.